This T cell receptor (beta chain) came from a study of blood T cell dynamics during melanoma immunotherapy (dated by TCRdb to the early 2020s). With regard to the full study: The patients had metastatic melanoma and were given first-line pembrolizumab or nivolumab plus ipilimumab as standard of care in the United Kingdom. To identify early correlates of response, the study profiled peripheral T cell receptor repertoires in patients with metastatic melanoma before and after one cycle of checkpoint inhibitor therapy. The training cohort consisted of consecutive patients, while an additional independent group of patients from the same centre was pooled to form an external validation set. What the study reported, not specific to this receptor: The relatively small sample size was acknowledged as something that could potentially limit how far the results can be generalized. Unlike progressors, patients who went on to achieve disease control showed a bifurcated reorganization of the PBMC repertoire at W3, with either increased clonality or increased diversity. The study was unable to establish whether the T cell clones driving the repertoire changes were melanoma-specific or instead reflected general immune activation.

Details on this clone: No antigen is known for it. The sample holds no much larger clone one base away, and base qualities are not on file.

V is pared back by 6 bases and J by 2 bases, with 10 bases lying between the germline termini. The CDR3 runs 13 residues from the cysteine to the phenylalanine. Here the CDR3 DNA is all that survives: 39 bases in frame from base 1. CDR1 LNHDA and CDR2 SQIVND were looked up in the germline V gene (reference sequence). The time point tag for this specimen amounts to: pre-treatment baseline. Blood samples were taken before treatment (T0) and at week 3 (W3), following the first cycle of checkpoint blockade. Except for a couple of patients with rapid clinical progression, response was assessed 12 weeks after the first infusion by RECIST 1.1; disease control meant complete response, partial response or stable disease. Patients were excluded for prior systemic cancer treatment, concomitant immunosuppressant therapy or synchronous other active malignancies. Bulk PBMC and plasma cell-free DNA were both sequenced for TCR beta so that circulating cells and T cell turnover could be tracked. PBMC were isolated from blood with Lymphoprep and SepMate tubes, followed by red cell lysis. QIAamp DNA Blood Mini kits were used to extract DNA from both PBMC and sorted T cell subsets.

Every bulk PBMC sample was loaded with the same fixed amount of around 330 ng of DNA. Following the manufacturer instructions, the immunoSEQ TCRb Assay kit was used to amplify TCR beta CDR3 sequences from genomic DNA. The KAPA Library Quantification Kit for Illumina platforms was used to quantify the pooled libraries by qPCR. Pooled libraries were clustered at roughly 0.6-1.2 pM and sequenced on an Illumina NextSeq 500. In the paper's pipeline: Analysis of the TCR data relied on immunoSEQ ANALYZER and the R LymphoSeq package. A rearrangement efficiency score was calculated as productive divided by the sum of productive and non-productive CDR3 sequences. Clonality was measured with the Gini coefficient and diversity with the Renyi index at alpha=1, compared pairwise between timepoints within each patient. In LymphoSeq, clonal relatedness was computed with an edit distance of 3 and repertoire similarity was computed with the Bhattacharyya coefficient. To classify response, a linear discriminant analysis based on week-3 changes in clonality and diversity was built using the R MASS and caret packages. TCRdb took this table from immuneACCESS and kept in-frame rearrangements with V and J called. Such tables lack part of the clones; where checked against another copy, unresolved V genes explain under half of the gap, and the rest is unexplained. The V and J calls and clone size were taken over from that table, and D and trimming were inferred from the DNA. The sample table holds around 26,000 clones, of which approximately 88% were seen once. Approximately 4.5% of the sample lies in the top ten.

The origin of this receptor is a human donor with melanoma. The sequence links TRBV19 to TRBJ2-5; the D gene could be either TRBD1 or TRBD2, each agreeing at 6 bases. This specimen consisted of blood, obtained from a patient treated with checkpoint blockade. The DNA sequence is TGTGCCAGTAGCAGGGGACTGCAAGAGACCCAGTACTTC. It specifies CASSRGLQETQYF.